These 32 T cell receptor beta chains share one sample of origin, sequenced in a study of OX40 agonist ivuxolimab in advanced cancers. Profiling relied on immunoSEQ multiplex PCR, and the TCRdb table lists in-frame clones only, not all of them. Here the sample spans some 100,000 clones, around 84% being singletons. Source: CD4+ or CD8+ T cells sorted from blood, taken in a trial of the OX40 agonist ivuxolimab. These receptors were collected from an adult with an advanced solid tumor such as melanoma, head and neck, liver or kidney cancer.

The gene calls are TRBV2 and TRBJ1-3; 7 bases match TRBD1. This CDR3 spans 14 amino acids. After removal of 7 bases from V and 0 bases from J, the junction contained 3 bases not matched to a gene. The germline V gene encodes CDR1 SNHLY and CDR2 FYNNEI. The CDR3 region has the DNA TGTGCCAGCAATCGACAGGGCTCTGGAAACACCATATATTTT. It yields the protein CASNRQGSGNTIYF.

V usage is TRBV6-6 and J usage is TRBJ2-3; 7 nucleotides agree with TRBD2. After removal of 7 bases from V and 6 bases from J, the junction contained 4 bases not matched to a gene. CDR3 length equals 12 residues. The germline V gene encodes CDR1 MNHNY and CDR2 SVGAGI (reference sequence). The CDR3 here is CASTGGSDTQYF. DNA of the CDR3: TGTGCCAGCACCGGGGGGTCCGATACGCAGTATTTT.

This clone occurred a few times. This sequence joins TRBV4-1 and TRBJ1-6; a weak D match, TRBD1 (5 bases). V was shortened by 2 bases and J by 5 bases, with 10 bases between the two germline ends. Germline V gives CDR1 MGHRA, CDR2 YSYEKL. The CDR3 totals 15 residues. CDR3 protein: CASSQNGADNSPLHF. As DNA, the CDR3 is TGCGCCAGCAGCCAAAATGGGGCCGATAATTCACCCCTCCACTTT.

This clone was seen only once. The chain uses TRBV4-1 and TRBJ2-5; D possibly corresponds to TRBD2 (7 bases). Germline assignment: CDR1 MGHRA and CDR2 YSYEKL. V lost 4 bases and J 5 bases, leaving 17 bases between the germline ends. This CDR3 spans 15 amino acids. As DNA, the CDR3 is TGCGCCAGCAGCCCCTCCGCGGGGGCCGGGGAGACCCAGTACTTC. Residues: CASSPSAGAGETQYF.

The chain has TRBV5-6 and TRBJ1-4, with D perhaps TRBD1 (6 bases). CDR1 is SGHDT, CDR2 YYEEEE, per germline. CDR3 size: 15 residues. V was shortened by 0 bases and J by 7 bases, with 13 bases between the two germline ends. In DNA, the CDR3 is TGTGCCAGCAGCTTGGTTGGGGGCCCGATTGAAAAACTGTTTTTT. It codes for CASSLVGGPIEKLFF.

The rearrangement joins TRBV9 to TRBJ2-5; no definite D call. Trimming took 4 bases from V and 4 from J, leaving 14 bases between them. Germline lookup yields CDR1 SGDLS and CDR2 YYNGEE. The length of the CDR3 is 14 residues. CDR3: CASSIEPNLETQYF. CDR3 nucleotides: TGTGCCAGCAGCATCGAACCGAATCTAGAGACCCAGTACTTC.

The V call is TRBV11-2, the J call TRBJ1-2; possibly TRBD1 for D (5 bases). The CDR3 runs 17 residues. The germline gives CDR1 SGHAT, CDR2 FQNNGV. Between the trimmed V and J ends, which lost 1 base and 0 bases, there was a span of 15 bases. The CDR3 region is CASSLVPGSQANYGYTF. The CDR3 nucleotides are TGTGCCAGCAGCTTAGTTCCAGGGAGCCAAGCTAACTATGGCTACACCTTC. Complete variable domain (other parts from reference TRBV11-2 and TRBJ1-2): EAGVAQSPRYKIIEKRQSVAFWCNPISGHATLYWYQQILGQGPKLLIQFQNNGVVDDSQLPKDRFSAERLKGVDSTLKIQPAKLEDSAVYLCASSLVPGSQANYGYTFGSGTRLTVV.

This chain connects TRBV6-1 to TRBJ2-7; D gene ambiguous. Germline loops: CDR1 MNHNS, CDR2 SASEGT. The CDR3 consists of 12 residues. The germline V and J ends were trimmed by 0 bases and 4 bases, with 4 bases remaining between them. CDR3 bases: TGTGCCAGCAGTGAAGCCAGGTACGAGCAGTACGTC. Its translation is CASSEARYEQYV.

This sequence joins TRBV28 and TRBJ1-1; the D is unclear. The CDR3 spans 16 residues. The V end lost 8 bases, the J end lost 4 bases, and 23 bases lay between the germline ends. CDR1 and CDR2 from the germline V gene are MDHEN and SYDVKM. CDR3 in amino acids: CASLWVDIKEGTEAFF. The CDR3 DNA is TGTGCCAGCCTTTGGGTAGACATCAAAGAGGGCACTGAAGCTTTCTTT.

The rearrangement joins TRBV4-1 to TRBJ1-1; D is perhaps TRBD1 (6 bases). Germline V gene lookup returns CDR1 MGHRA and CDR2 YSYEKL. V shed 8 bases and J shed 0 bases, with 10 bases lying between them. This CDR3 comprises 13 residues. The CDR3 sequence: CASGGQLNTEAFF. The CDR3 DNA follows: TGCGCCAGCGGGGGGCAACTGAACACTGAAGCTTTCTTT.

This sequence joins TRBV7-2 and TRBJ1-2; 7 positions match TRBD1. This CDR3 is built from 14 residues. Germline CDR1 is SGHTA and CDR2 is FQGNSA. With V trimmed by 2 bases and J by 3 bases, 3 bases remained unmatched. Here the CDR3 reads CASSLLGTDYGYTF. In nucleotides, the CDR3 is TGTGCCAGCAGCTTACTTGGGACAGACTATGGCTACACCTTC.

This chain connects TRBV28 to TRBJ2-1, with D possibly matching TRBD2 (7 bases). This CDR3 comprises 15 residues. With 5 bases removed from V and 7 bases from J, the gap between germline ends came to 18 bases. Germline V gene sequence: CDR1 MDHEN, CDR2 SYDVKM. CDR3 DNA: TGTGCCAGCAGTCCTGGGGGGGCGGGGCGTAATGAGCAGTTCTTC. Amino acid sequence: CASSPGGAGRNEQFF.

This chain uses TRBV2 with TRBJ2-1, with a possible D match to TRBD2 (5 bases). The length of the CDR3 is 10 residues. CDR1 is SNHLY and CDR2 is FYNNEI in the germline V gene. V shed 5 bases and J shed 10 bases, with 6 bases lying between them. The CDR3: CASSRGEQFF. The CDR3 region has the DNA TGTGCCAGCAGTAGAGGGGAGCAGTTCTTC.

J is TRBJ2-3 and V is TRBV7-3, with D unresolved. Trimming took off 1 base at V and 2 bases at J, with 7 bases between the two ends. The CDR3 is 14 amino acids. Germline lookup yields CDR1 SGHTA and CDR2 FQGTGA. CDR3: CASSLRTDTDTQYF. The CDR3 DNA is TGTGCCAGCAGCTTAAGGACCGACACAGATACGCAGTATTTT.

The chain joins TRBV7-3 to TRBJ2-1, with D hard to call. V lost 1 base and J 7 bases, leaving 8 bases between the germline ends. CDR1 SGHTA and CDR2 FQGTGA come from the germline V gene. The CDR3 is 13 amino acids. The CDR3 loop is CASSLIPVNEQFF. CDR3 nucleotide sequence: TGTGCCAGCAGCTTAATCCCCGTAAATGAGCAGTTCTTC.

This rearrangement joins TRBV2 to TRBJ2-2, with a tentative D call TRBD1 (6 bases). Germline V CDR1 and CDR2: SNHLY, FYNNEI. Trimming cost V 5 bases and J 2 bases, with 12 bases left between them. The CDR3 contains 15 residues. The CDR3 is CASSWKQGNTGELFF. The CDR3 bases are TGTGCCAGCAGTTGGAAACAGGGAAACACCGGGGAGCTGTTTTTT.

The chain links TRBV10-1 to TRBJ2-5; D is possibly TRBD2 (6 bases). V lost 3 bases to trimming and J lost 1 base, with 12 bases between them. Germline CDR1 and CDR2: WNHNN and SYGVQD (reference sequence). This CDR3 is built from 15 residues. The CDR3 sequence: CASSESGAGQETQYF. The CDR3 bases are TGCGCCAGCAGTGAAAGTGGAGCGGGCCAAGAGACCCAGTACTTC.

This clone came up once. The J gene is TRBJ1-2, the V gene TRBV19; possible D gene TRBD1, 6 bases. V lost 1 base and J lost 2, with 11 bases in between. This CDR3 contains 15 residues. Germline V CDR1 and CDR2: LNHDA, SQIVND (reference sequence). The CDR3 here is CASSIVQGRNYGYTF. The CDR3 bases are TGTGCCAGTAGTATAGTTCAGGGGCGGAACTATGGCTACACCTTC.

The table lists this clone with a count of one. The chain joins TRBV7-7 to TRBJ2-5, with 9 bases identical to TRBD1. The CDR3 spans 14 residues. The trim removed 4 bases at V and 4 bases at J, leaving 4 bases unmatched. Germline assignment: CDR1 SSHAT and CDR2 FNYEAQ (reference sequence). The DNA of the CDR3 is TGTGCCAGCAGCTGGGACAGGGCAGCAGAGACCCAGTACTTC. Its protein is CASSWDRAAETQYF.

The chain employs TRBV10-3 and TRBJ1-3; TRBD1 agrees at 7 bases. Germline CDR1 and CDR2: ENHRY and SYGVKD. The junction had 7 bases not matched to a gene; V was cut back by 1 base and J by 4 bases. The CDR3 is 16 residues long. CDR3 bases: TGTGCCATCAGTGAGTTTAGCCCGGGACAGGGAAACACCATATATTTT. Translation gives CAISEFSPGQGNTIYF.

The V call is TRBV11-3, the J call TRBJ2-5; D possibly matches TRBD1 or TRBD2 (5 bases each). Germline CDR1 is SGHNT and CDR2 is YENEEA. The CDR3 loop spans 15 amino acids. The germline V and J ends were trimmed by 7 bases and 2 bases, with 17 bases remaining between them. The DNA for the CDR3 is TGTGCCAGCACGTTGGGGGAGCCTGCACAAGAGACCCAGTACTTC. Translating gives CASTLGEPAQETQYF.

This clone was counted a few times. The chain is built from TRBV11-2 and TRBJ2-3; no clear D gene. This CDR3 region has 13 residues. V lost 0 bases, J lost 3 bases, and 4 bases lay in between. Germline CDR1 is SGHAT and CDR2 is FQNNGV. The DNA for the CDR3 is TGTGCCAGCAGCTTAGATCTGACAGATACGCAGTATTTT. Its translation: CASSLDLTDTQYF. The full variable domain, with the rest looked up from reference TRBV11-2 and TRBJ2-3, is EAGVAQSPRYKIIEKRQSVAFWCNPISGHATLYWYQQILGQGPKLLIQFQNNGVVDDSQLPKDRFSAERLKGVDSTLKIQPAKLEDSAVYLCASSLDLTDTQYFGPGTRLTVL.

Regarding this clone: One end of the junction does not line up with germline, which may come from a read error. The chain has TRBV28 and TRBJ2-6, with D perhaps TRBD1 (5 bases). The CDR3 has 15 amino acids. Germline-derived CDR1 and CDR2 are MDHEN and SYDVKM. CDR3 residues: CASSRDSSGANALTF. CDR3 DNA sequence: TGTGCCAGCAGTCGCGACAGCTCTGGGGCCAACGCCCTGACTTTC.

The V and J genes are TRBV7-3 and TRBJ2-3, with no clear D. The germline V and J ends were trimmed by 4 bases and 2 bases, with 10 bases remaining between them. Germline-derived CDR1 and CDR2 are SGHTA and FQGTGA. The CDR3 consists of 14 residues. DNA of the CDR3: TGTGCCAGCAGCTCCGGCGGTGACACAGATACGCAGTATTTT. It is translated as CASSSGGDTDTQYF.

This clone came up a few times. V is TRBV18 and J is TRBJ1-5, with 7 bases aligning to TRBD1. The V gene's germline CDR1 is KGHSH and CDR2 LQKENI. After removal of 3 bases from V and 0 bases from J, the junction contained 5 bases not matched to a gene. The CDR3 loop spans 16 amino acids. CDR3 in amino acids: CASSPPGTASNQPQHF. The CDR3, as DNA: TGTGCCAGCTCACCGCCCGGGACAGCTAGCAATCAGCCCCAGCATTTT.

This sequence joins TRBV5-1 and TRBJ1-4, with D possibly being TRBD1 (6 bases). This CDR3 contains 15 residues. Germline V gene data show CDR1 as SGHRS and CDR2 as YFSETQ. The germline V and J ends were trimmed by 2 bases and 7 bases, with 15 bases remaining between them. The CDR3 sequence is CASSLRQVGGEKLFF. The CDR3 DNA is TGCGCCAGCAGCTTAAGACAGGTCGGAGGTGAAAAACTGTTTTTT.

CDR3 residues: CASSLVRGTDTQYF. Written as DNA, the CDR3 is TGTGCCAGCAGCTTGGTTAGGGGCACAGATACGCAGTATTTT. The chain employs TRBV5-5 and TRBJ2-3; unclear D gene. V dropped 0 bases and J dropped 1 base, with 6 bases sitting between them. The length of the CDR3 is 14 residues. The V gene's germline CDR1 is SGHKS and CDR2 YYEKEE (reference sequence).

This clone is a singleton in its sample. The V gene is TRBV6-5, the J gene TRBJ1-1; no reliable D call. The V end was cut by 5 bases, the J end by 1 base, with 5 bases between. This CDR3 comprises 12 residues. Germline CDR1 reads MNHEY; CDR2 reads SVGAGI. CDR3: CASSVENTEAFF. Here the CDR3 DNA reads TGTGCCAGCAGTGTGGAGAACACTGAAGCTTTCTTT.

There are a few counts of this clone. CDR3 loop: CASSIGLSTDTQYF. The CDR3 DNA sequence: TGTGCCAGTAGTATAGGTTTGAGCACAGATACGCAGTATTTT. The genes are TRBV19 and TRBJ2-3; D not certain. V was trimmed by 1 base and J by 0 bases, leaving 5 bases between them. This CDR3 spans 14 amino acids. Germline V gene sequence: CDR1 LNHDA, CDR2 SQIVND (reference sequence).

The chain is built from TRBV18 and TRBJ2-5; weak D call: TRBD1 (5 bases). The germline V gene has CDR1 KGHSH and CDR2 LQKENI. This CDR3 has 13 residues. The germline V and J ends were trimmed by 2 bases and 1 base, with 5 bases remaining between them. CDR3 residues: CASSPDSQETQYF. The CDR3 DNA reads TGTGCCAGCTCACCAGACAGCCAAGAGACCCAGTACTTC.

The CDR3 DNA sequence: TGTGCCAGTCAGGGGTCCAGCAATCAGCCCCAGCATTTT. Protein product: CASQGSSNQPQHF. This chain uses TRBV6-5 with TRBJ1-5; maybe TRBD1 (6 bases). This CDR3 has 13 amino acids. With 9 bases removed from V and 1 base from J, the gap between germline ends came to 10 bases. Looked up from germline, CDR1 is MNHEY and CDR2 is SVGAGI.

This clone was detected only once. The chain is built from TRBV4-1 and TRBJ2-2; TRBD1 or TRBD2 may be the D gene (5 bases each). Trimming shortened V by 1 base and J by 1 base, and 19 bases separated the two germline ends. This CDR3 is 19 amino acids long. The V gene's germline CDR1 is MGHRA and CDR2 YSYEKL. The CDR3 DNA reads TGCGCCAGCAGCCAAGCATTCTTTACGGGGCTCCGGAACACCGGGGAGCTGTTTTTT. Translated, it gives CASSQAFFTGLRNTGELFF.